This record concerns one T cell receptor beta chain sequence. Its antigen is not known. The sample comes from a study of cytomegalovirus exposure and HLA in healthy donors. General observations from the study: Rates of TCR association differed by HLA locus in a later analysis, with DRB1 highest and HLA-C lowest.

This PCR relied on a set of 60 Vbeta primers and 13 Jbeta primers. Clones were sequenced by immunoSEQ multiplex PCR, and TCRdb holds only the in-frame ones, with some missing. Found here are roughly 160,000 clones, 85% of them singletons; the top ten hold approximately 2.5%. The CDR3 length is 14 residues. CDR1 and CDR2 from the germline V gene are SGHRS and YFSETQ. V lost 0 bases to trimming and J lost 6 bases, with 12 bases between them. The V call is TRBV5-1, the J call TRBJ1-2, with D perhaps matching TRBD1 (5 bases). The sample was PBMCs. The TCR comes from a man under 40 in good health and CMV-seropositive. The CDR3, as DNA: TGCGCCAGCAGCTTGGCCGGGCAGGGAAATGGCTACACCTTC. This sequence encodes CASSLAGQGNGYTF.